One and the same sample provided the 29 T cell receptor beta chains below, sequenced in a study of blood T cell repertoires in COVID-19. Produced via immunoSEQ multiplex PCR; TCRdb's table is partial and in-frame only. The data contain nearly 50,000 clones, 70% to 90% of them singletons. The sequenced sample consisted of peripheral blood. The receptor set was obtained from a woman aged 55 to 70 with acute or convalescent COVID-19.

This clone was counted a few times. Distinct nucleotide sequences in the sample also encode this CDR3. The CDR3 loop is CASSFDRGRETQYF. CDR3 DNA sequence: TGTGCCAGCAGCTTCGACAGGGGGCGAGAGACCCAGTACTTC. This chain joins TRBV7-9 and TRBJ2-5, with 10 nucleotides matching TRBD1. Per the germline V gene, CDR1 is SEHNR and CDR2 is FQNEAQ (reference sequence). The length of the CDR3 is 14 residues. J gave up 4 bases and V 3 bases, and 2 bases lay outside the gene matches.

The genes are TRBV11-2 and TRBJ2-7, with 10 bases identical to TRBD1. Trimming at V came to 5 bases and at J to 3 bases, leaving 4 bases not matched to a gene. The CDR3 runs 14 residues. Looked up from germline, CDR1 is SGHAT and CDR2 is FQNNGV. The CDR3 protein is CASSDRTGGYEQYF. CDR3 nucleotides: TGTGCCAGCAGCGACCGGACAGGGGGCTACGAGCAGTACTTC.

The rearrangement uses TRBV30 and TRBJ2-2; D is uncertain. Germline CDR1 GTSNPN, CDR2 SVGIG (reference sequence). V was pared by 4 bases and J by 3 bases, with 6 bases between. The CDR3 consists of 12 residues. CDR3 protein: CAWTQDTGELFF. In DNA, the CDR3 is TGTGCCTGGACCCAGGACACCGGGGAGCTGTTTTTT.

The CDR3 loop is CASSFGTELGEAFF. Here the CDR3 DNA reads TGTGCCAGCAGCTTCGGGACAGAACTAGGTGAAGCTTTCTTT. The rearrangement links TRBV3-1 (or the pseudogene TRBV3-2) to TRBJ1-1; 7 bases agree with TRBD1. The CDR3 is made up of 14 amino acids. Losses at the gene ends were 5 bases for V and 7 bases for J; bases not matched to a gene: 10. Germline V gene sequence: CDR1 LGHDT, CDR2 YNNKEL (reference sequence).

The chain has TRBV7-2 and TRBJ2-7, with TRBD2 matching over 11 bases. This CDR3 is built from 15 residues. The V gene's germline CDR1 is SGHTA and CDR2 FQGNSA. V was pared by 3 bases and J by 2 bases, with 3 bases of the junction left unmatched. CDR3 coding DNA: TGTGCCAGCAGCTTTCGACTAGCGGGGACCTACGAGCAGTACTTC. It translates to CASSFRLAGTYEQYF.

This clone showed up just once. CDR3 DNA: TGTGCCAGCAGCCCGGGGACAGGGTTGAATTCACCCCTCCACTTT. This sequence encodes CASSPGTGLNSPLHF. The genes are TRBV7-3 and TRBJ1-6, with 9 bases fitting TRBD1. This CDR3 spans 15 amino acids. The V and J ends lost 5 bases and 7 bases, in that order; junction bases with no gene match: 6. CDR1 is SGHTA, CDR2 FQGTGA, per germline.

The rearrangement uses TRBV7-3 and TRBJ2-1; 10 bases map to TRBD2. This CDR3 is built from 16 residues. CDR1 and CDR2 (germline): SGHTA, FQGTGA. The V segment lost 5 bases and the J segment 4 bases; nucleotides outside the gene matches: 8. DNA for the CDR3: TGTGCCAGCAGCGAGGCTAGCGGGGGTCGTTACAATGAGCAGTTCTTC. Protein: CASSEASGGRYNEQFF.

In this sample, this clone turned up a few times. The chain links TRBV18 to TRBJ2-7; a weak D match, TRBD2 (6 bases). Between the trimmed V and J ends, which lost 8 bases and 1 base, there was a span of 9 bases. Germline lookup yields CDR1 KGHSH and CDR2 LQKENI. The CDR3 runs to 12 residues. The CDR3 DNA reads TGTGCCAGCCGGGGGACTTCCTACGAGCAGTACTTC. As protein: CASRGTSYEQYF.

This chain joins TRBV7-9 and TRBJ2-1, with 7 bases lining up with TRBD2. The germline gives CDR1 SEHNR, CDR2 FQNEAQ (reference sequence). V shed 3 bases, J shed 7 bases, and the junction held 6 bases outside the gene matches. There are 14 residues in the CDR3. The CDR3 here is CASSFSGMGNEQFF. In DNA form, the CDR3 reads TGTGCCAGCAGCTTCAGCGGGATGGGGAATGAGCAGTTCTTC.

The chain recombines TRBV4-1 with TRBJ1-2, with D possibly being TRBD1 (6 bases). The CDR3 spans 16 residues. V was pared by 1 base and J by 5 bases, with 17 bases between. Germline V lookup: CDR1 MGHRA, CDR2 YSYEKL. DNA of the CDR3: TGCGCCAGCAGCCAAGTCTCCCTCAGGGGAGTATATGGCTACACCTTC. The encoded protein is CASSQVSLRGVYGYTF.

This clone is a singleton in its sample. This rearrangement joins TRBV5-6 to TRBJ1-1; D uncertain. This CDR3 spans 14 amino acids. The V end lost 4 bases, the J end lost 4 bases, and 14 bases lay between the germline ends. Germline V CDR1 and CDR2: SGHDT, YYEEEE. CDR3 residues: CASSPPVTGTEAFF. The DNA of the CDR3 is TGTGCCAGCAGCCCGCCGGTCACTGGCACTGAAGCTTTCTTT.

The gene calls are TRBV7-6 and TRBJ1-2; TRBD1 agrees at 7 bases. This CDR3 region has 14 residues. V lost 5 bases, J lost 7 bases, and 10 bases stayed unmatched. Germline CDR1 SGHVS, CDR2 FNYEAQ. CDR3 sequence (DNA): TGTGCCAGCAGCACCCAACAGGGGAGTGGTGGCTACACCTTC. Residues: CASSTQQGSGGYTF.

This sequence joins TRBV7-3 and TRBJ2-1; no definite D call. CDR3 length: 11 residues. V gave up 3 bases and J gave up 8 bases, with 5 bases separating them. Per the germline V gene, CDR1 is SGHTA and CDR2 is FQGTGA. The CDR3 DNA follows: TGTGCCAGCAGCTTGTCGGATGAGCAGTTCTTC. Protein sequence: CASSLSDEQFF.

The rearrangement joins TRBV7-2 to TRBJ2-1; 13 bases are a match to TRBD2. Looked up from germline, CDR1 is SGHTA and CDR2 is FQGNSA. V lost 5 bases to trimming and J lost 4 bases; unmatched junction nucleotides: 14. The CDR3 sequence is 19 residues long. In DNA, the CDR3 is TGTGCCAGCAGCGGACCGGGACTAGCGGGGTCGGGACCTTACAATGAGCAGTTCTTC. Its protein product is CASSGPGLAGSGPYNEQFF.

The chain recombines TRBV9 with TRBJ2-1, with a tentative D call TRBD1 (5 bases). V was pared by 0 bases and J by 9 bases, with 16 bases between. Germline lookup yields CDR1 SGDLS and CDR2 YYNGEE. The CDR3 runs to 15 residues. This chain's CDR3 is CASSVDPTAESEQFF. CDR3 sequence (DNA): TGTGCCAGCAGCGTAGATCCGACAGCTGAAAGTGAGCAGTTCTTC.

This rearrangement joins TRBV20-1 to TRBJ2-7, with TRBD2 identical over 7 bases. Germline trimming cut 3 bases from V and 7 bases from J; bases unmatched to any gene: 18. The CDR3 length is 16 residues. Germline V gene data show CDR1 as DFQATT and CDR2 as SNEGSKA (reference sequence). As DNA, the CDR3 is TGCAGTGCTAGTGGGGGACTCCTAGCGGCCCCTTGGGAGCAGTACTTC. Its protein product is CSASGGLLAAPWEQYF.

V usage is TRBV7-2 and J usage is TRBJ2-4; 8 nucleotides align to TRBD2. Trimming took 2 bases from V and 1 from J; bases not matched to a gene: 10. Germline-derived CDR1 and CDR2 are SGHTA and FQGNSA. The CDR3 is 18 amino acids. CDR3 in amino acids: CASSLSLSGRAAKNIQYF. The DNA of the CDR3 is TGTGCCAGCAGCTTAAGTTTGAGCGGGAGAGCTGCCAAAAACATTCAGTACTTC.

V usage is TRBV5-5 and J usage is TRBJ2-5; 13 nucleotides line up with TRBD2. The CDR3 runs to 15 residues. V was clipped by 3 bases and J by 10 bases; unmatched bases: 9. CDR1 SGHKS and CDR2 YYEKEE come from the germline V gene (reference sequence). The CDR3 loop is CASSSTRTSGGGQYF. CDR3 nucleotide sequence: TGTGCCAGCAGCTCGACCCGGACTAGCGGGGGTGGCCAGTACTTC.

V usage is TRBV15 and J usage is TRBJ2-7; 7 nucleotides line up with TRBD2. This CDR3 has 15 amino acids. Germline CDR1 is LNHNV and CDR2 is YYDKDF (reference sequence). The V gene end was trimmed by 0 bases and the J gene end by 2 bases; junction bases not matched to a gene: 4. The CDR3 nucleotides read TGTGCCACCAGCAGAGATGCTAGCGGAACCTACGAGCAGTACTTC. Its translation is CATSRDASGTYEQYF.

The chain has TRBV2 and TRBJ1-6, with D maybe TRBD1 (5 bases). Trimming removed 5 bases from V and 9 bases from J, with 11 bases in between. Germline CDR1 and CDR2: SNHLY and FYNNEI. The CDR3 runs to 13 residues. CDR3 region: CASSTGIRSPLHF. As DNA, the CDR3 is TGTGCCAGCAGTACAGGAATACGTTCACCCCTCCACTTT.

This clone has a single count. The chain joins TRBV6-5 to TRBJ1-2; D is undetermined. The CDR3 is 13 residues long. V lost 0 bases and J lost 9, with 11 bases in between. Germline lookup yields CDR1 MNHEY and CDR2 SVGAGI. The DNA of the CDR3 is TGTGCCAGCAGTTACTCGACGGGAGGGAGCTACACCTTC. Translated: CASSYSTGGSYTF.

This clone came up once. This CDR3 reads CASSVVPGGLDAGELFF. The CDR3 DNA is TGTGCCAGCAGCGTAGTCCCGGGGGGGCTCGACGCCGGGGAGCTGTTTTTT. V is TRBV9 and J is TRBJ2-2, with TRBD2 matching over 8 bases. Germline V CDR1 and CDR2: SGDLS, YYNGEE. V lost 0 bases, J lost 6 bases, and 10 bases stayed unmatched. The CDR3 extends over 17 amino acids.

The rearrangement links TRBV29-1 to TRBJ2-1, with 10 bases aligning to TRBD2. The CDR3 spans 15 residues. Germline CDR1 is SQVTM and CDR2 is ANQGSEA. Unmatched junction bases numbered 11, after V lost 6 bases and J lost 6 bases. CDR3 loop: CSVRSGTSVANEQFF. Written as DNA, the CDR3 is TGCAGCGTCCGGTCCGGGACTAGCGTCGCCAATGAGCAGTTCTTC.

This clone is a singleton in its sample. The CDR3 DNA reads TGTGCCAGCAGTTACGGGACAGTAAAAGGTGAAAAACTGTTTTTT. Amino acids: CASSYGTVKGEKLFF. This chain links TRBV6-6 with TRBJ1-4; 7 bases map to TRBD1. In germline, CDR1 is MNHNY, CDR2 SVGAGI (reference sequence). V shed 2 bases and J 7 bases; nucleotides not matched to a gene: 7. This CDR3 is 15 amino acids long.

The chain recombines TRBV11-2 with TRBJ1-5, with D maybe TRBD1 (6 bases). The CDR3 extends over 16 amino acids. Germline values: CDR1 SGHAT, CDR2 FQNNGV. V dropped 4 bases and J dropped 1 base, with 14 bases sitting between them. CDR3 nucleotides: TGTGCCAGCAGCTCAGGGGTTGGGGGAAGCAATCAGCCCCAGCATTTT. This encodes CASSSGVGGSNQPQHF.

The chain recombines TRBV20-1 with TRBJ2-7; TRBD2 aligns across 8 bases. J lost 1 base, V lost 3 bases, and 5 bases had no gene match. From germline, CDR1 is DFQATT and CDR2 SNEGSKA (reference sequence). The CDR3 totals 14 residues. CDR3 region: CSASYLAGSYEQYF. In DNA, the CDR3 is TGCAGTGCTAGTTATCTAGCGGGTTCCTACGAGCAGTACTTC.

The chain uses TRBV5-1 and TRBJ2-3; tentative D call: TRBD1 (6 bases). The germline V gene has CDR1 SGHRS and CDR2 YFSETQ. V lost 0 bases to trimming and J lost 6 bases, with 11 bases between them. There are 14 residues in the CDR3. CDR3 in amino acids: CASSLDRALDTQYF. For the CDR3, the DNA is TGCGCCAGCAGCTTGGACAGGGCTTTGGATACGCAGTATTTT.

This clone showed up just once. The chain combines TRBV5-4 with TRBJ2-6, with 14 bases matching TRBD2. Germline lookup yields CDR1 SGHNT and CDR2 YYREEE (reference sequence). Unmatched junction bases numbered 6, after V lost 4 bases and J lost 3 bases. The CDR3 consists of 18 residues. The CDR3 coding sequence is TGTGCCAGCAGCCAAGGACTAGCGGGAGGTGGTGGGGCCAACGTCCTGACTTTC. Translation: CASSQGLAGGGGANVLTF.

The V call is TRBV19, the J call TRBJ2-1; a possible D gene is TRBD2 (5 bases). The CDR3 totals 14 residues. V was clipped by 3 bases and J by 5 bases, with 11 bases between them. Per germline, CDR1 LNHDA and CDR2 SQIVND (reference sequence). The CDR3 reads CASSMVRRHNEQFF. For the CDR3, the DNA is TGTGCCAGTAGTATGGTAAGGAGGCACAATGAGCAGTTCTTC.